This T cell receptor beta chain was found in a study of T cell repertoires in cytomegalovirus infection. Study details: It can be stated that public TCR beta signatures indicated CMV infection as well as a matching HLA type. Study observations and caveats: CMV-specific HLA-C-restricted TCR beta clonotypes dominated the ex vivo response.

The CDR3 loop spans 14 amino acids. Germline V CDR1 and CDR2: SGHRS, YFSETQ. J was trimmed by 1 base and V by 7 bases; bases with no gene match: 7. Using its own MiXCR run on the reads, TCRdb lists one record per CDR3 protein. The data contain approximately 260,000 distinct CDR3 sequences, approximately 15% of them seen just once; the ten biggest clones take up roughly 45%. This clonotype was detected a few times. What it binds is not known. The gene calls are TRBV5-1 and TRBJ1-1, with 7 bases matching TRBD1. The sample consisted of CD8+ T cells from PBMCs. The TCR sequence derives from a human donor in good health (CMV status not recorded). Some clones in this sample may be carry-over from other donors' samples. The CDR3 loop reads CASATGQENTEAFF. In DNA form, the CDR3 reads TGCGCCAGCGCTACCGGACAGGAGAACACTGAAGCTTTCTTT.